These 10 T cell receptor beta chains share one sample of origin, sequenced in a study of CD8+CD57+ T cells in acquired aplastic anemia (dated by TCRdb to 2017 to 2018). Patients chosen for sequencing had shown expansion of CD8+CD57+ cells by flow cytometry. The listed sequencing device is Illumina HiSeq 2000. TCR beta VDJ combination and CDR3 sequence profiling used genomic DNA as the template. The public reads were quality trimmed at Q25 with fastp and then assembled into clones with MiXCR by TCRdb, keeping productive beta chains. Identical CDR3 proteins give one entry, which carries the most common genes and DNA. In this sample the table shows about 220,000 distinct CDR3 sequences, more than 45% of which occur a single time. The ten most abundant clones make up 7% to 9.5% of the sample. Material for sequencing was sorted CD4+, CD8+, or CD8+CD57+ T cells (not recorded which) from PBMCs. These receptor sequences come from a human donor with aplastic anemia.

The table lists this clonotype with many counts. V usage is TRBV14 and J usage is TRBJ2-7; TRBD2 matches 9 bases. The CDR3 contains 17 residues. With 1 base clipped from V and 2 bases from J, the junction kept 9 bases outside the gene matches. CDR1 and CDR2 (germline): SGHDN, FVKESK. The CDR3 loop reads CASSQGGRREGPYEQYF. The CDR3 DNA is TGTGCCAGCAGCCAAGGAGGTCGGCGGGAGGGACCCTACGAGCAGTACTTC.

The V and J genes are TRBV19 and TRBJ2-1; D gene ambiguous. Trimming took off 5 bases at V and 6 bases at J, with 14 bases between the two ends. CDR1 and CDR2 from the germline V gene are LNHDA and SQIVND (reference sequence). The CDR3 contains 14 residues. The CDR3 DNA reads TGTGCCAGTAGTCAGAGCGAGAGGTTCAATGAGCAGTTCTTC. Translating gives CASSQSERFNEQFF.

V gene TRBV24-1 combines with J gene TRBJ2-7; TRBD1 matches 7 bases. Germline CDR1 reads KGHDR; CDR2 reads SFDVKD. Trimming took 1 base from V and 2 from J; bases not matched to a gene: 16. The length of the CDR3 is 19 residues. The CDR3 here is CATSDLRHETGAKPYEQYV. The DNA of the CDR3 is TGTGCCACCAGTGATTTAAGGCATGAAACAGGGGCGAAACCCTACGAGCAGTACGTC.

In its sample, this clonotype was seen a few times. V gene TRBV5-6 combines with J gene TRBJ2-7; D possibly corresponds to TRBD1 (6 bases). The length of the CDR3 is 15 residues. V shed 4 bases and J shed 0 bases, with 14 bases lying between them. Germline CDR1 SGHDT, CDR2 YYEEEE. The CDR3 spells CASSKIRDNSYEQYF. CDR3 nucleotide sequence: TGTGCCAGCAGCAAAATTCGGGACAACTCCTACGAGCAGTACTTC.

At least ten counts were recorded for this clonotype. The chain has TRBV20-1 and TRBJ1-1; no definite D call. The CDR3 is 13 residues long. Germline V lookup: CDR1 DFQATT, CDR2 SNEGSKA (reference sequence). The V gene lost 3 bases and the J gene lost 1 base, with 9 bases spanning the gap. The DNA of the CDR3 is TGCAGTGCTAGGTGGACGGAGAACACTGAAGCTTTCTTT. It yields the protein CSARWTENTEAFF.

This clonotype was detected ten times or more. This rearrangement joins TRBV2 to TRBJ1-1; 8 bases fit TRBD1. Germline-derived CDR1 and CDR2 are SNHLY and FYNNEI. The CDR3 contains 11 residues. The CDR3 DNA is TGTGCTGGACAGGGGAACACTGAAGCTTTCTTT. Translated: CAGQGNTEAFF.

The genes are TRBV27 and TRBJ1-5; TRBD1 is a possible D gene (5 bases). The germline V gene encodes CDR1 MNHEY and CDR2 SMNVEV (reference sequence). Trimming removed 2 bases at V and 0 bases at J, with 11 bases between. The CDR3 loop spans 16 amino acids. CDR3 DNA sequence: TGTGCCAGCAGTTTAAGGGGAGCCTATAGCAATCAGCCCCAGCATTTT. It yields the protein CASSLRGAYSNQPQHF.

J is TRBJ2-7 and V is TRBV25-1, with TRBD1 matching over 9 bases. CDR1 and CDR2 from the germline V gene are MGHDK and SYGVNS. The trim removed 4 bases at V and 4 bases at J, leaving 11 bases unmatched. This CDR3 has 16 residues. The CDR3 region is CASSGRQGVLFYEQYF. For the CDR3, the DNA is TGTGCCAGCAGTGGCAGACAGGGGGTACTATTTTACGAGCAGTACTTC.

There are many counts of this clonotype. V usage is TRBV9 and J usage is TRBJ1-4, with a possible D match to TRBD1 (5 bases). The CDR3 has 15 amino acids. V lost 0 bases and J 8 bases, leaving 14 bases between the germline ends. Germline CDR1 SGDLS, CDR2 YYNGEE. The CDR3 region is CASSVAEGLGEKLFF. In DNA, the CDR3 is TGTGCCAGCAGCGTAGCCGAGGGGTTAGGGGAAAAACTGTTTTTT.

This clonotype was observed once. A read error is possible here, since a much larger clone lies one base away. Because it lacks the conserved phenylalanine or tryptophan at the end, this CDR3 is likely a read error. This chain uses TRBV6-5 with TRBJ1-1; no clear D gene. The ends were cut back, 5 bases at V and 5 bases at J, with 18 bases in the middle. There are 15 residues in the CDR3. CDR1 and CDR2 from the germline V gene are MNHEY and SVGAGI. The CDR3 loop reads CASSEEVAGGTEAFL. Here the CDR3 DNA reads TGTGCCAGCAGTGAAGAGGTAGCGGGAGGGACTGAAGCTTTCCTT.